The 13 T cell receptor beta chains in this list originate from one sample, sequenced in a study of monozygotic twins with inflammatory bowel disease. TCRdb reprocessed the 5' RACE reads and stores each CDR3 protein as one record, lacking DNA. This table lists about 210,000 distinct CDR3 sequences. Sequencing was done on a sample of blood. The origin of the receptors is a human donor with ulcerative colitis or Crohn's disease, or a healthy co-twin of an affected twin (not recorded which).

The chain employs TRBV18 and TRBJ2-1; no DNA is available, so the TRBD2 call from TCRdb remains unchecked. Germline V gives CDR1 KGHSH, CDR2 LQKENI. The CDR3 totals 14 residues. CDR3 amino acids: CASSPGLQTGEQFF.

This chain joins TRBV20-1 and TRBJ2-1. The CDR3 has 13 amino acids. Looked up from germline, CDR1 is DFQATT and CDR2 is SNEGSKA (reference sequence). CDR3 amino acids: CSASVLRNNEQFF.

The chain joins TRBV5-1 to TRBJ1-1; the D call of TRBD1 rests on TCRdb alone, since no DNA is present to check it. Germline V gene lookup returns CDR1 SGHRS and CDR2 YFSETQ. The CDR3 has 14 amino acids. The CDR3 protein is CASSGVGQGSVAFF.

The rearrangement links TRBV15 to TRBJ1-1. CDR3 length: 14 residues. Looked up from germline, CDR1 is LNHNV and CDR2 is YYDKDF (reference sequence). CDR3 amino acids: CATSSFSGNTEAFF.

V usage is TRBV20-1 and J usage is TRBJ1-4; TCRdb returns TRBD1, unconfirmable since there is no DNA. CDR3 length: 12 residues. Germline CDR1 reads DFQATT; CDR2 reads SNEGSKA (reference sequence). The chain's CDR3 is CSPAQAGEKLFF.

The rearrangement uses TRBV6-5 and TRBJ1-4; TCRdb designates TRBD1, a call that cannot be tested without DNA. Germline-derived CDR1 and CDR2 are MNHEY and SVGAGI. The CDR3 runs 13 residues. The CDR3 reads CATRTVNNEKLFF.

The V call is TRBV20-1, the J call TRBJ2-5. The CDR3 sequence is 11 residues long. The germline V gene has CDR1 DFQATT and CDR2 SNEGSKA (reference sequence). The CDR3: CSANTQETQYF.

The rearrangement joins TRBV29-1 to TRBJ2-5. The CDR3 sequence is 13 residues long. Per germline, CDR1 SQVTM and CDR2 ANQGSEA. The CDR3 sequence: CSVVGYGQETQYF.

The chain has TRBV5-1 and TRBJ1-1. Germline-derived CDR1 and CDR2 are SGHRS and YFSETQ. The CDR3 spans 15 residues. CDR3 sequence reads: CASSMGLPVNTEAFF.

The gene calls are TRBV5-1 and TRBJ2-2; checking the TCRdb D call of TRBD2 is not possible without DNA. Per germline, CDR1 SGHRS and CDR2 YFSETQ. This CDR3 spans 15 amino acids. The CDR3 spells CASSLWALDTGELFF.

This chain's CDR3 is CASSLGSDSNEQFF. The J gene is TRBJ2-1, the V gene TRBV7-7; the D gene TCRdb calls, TRBD2, cannot be checked with no DNA. The germline CDR1 and CDR2 sequences are SSHAT and FNYEAQ (reference sequence). This CDR3 region has 14 residues.

The chain employs TRBV5-1 and TRBJ2-5; absent DNA, TCRdb's TRBD1 call cannot be checked. Germline-derived CDR1 and CDR2 are SGHRS and YFSETQ. The CDR3 totals 15 residues. The CDR3 spells CASTPTLQRGETQYF.

V gene TRBV12-3 or TRBV12-4 combines with J gene TRBJ1-1; TCRdb's D gene call, TRBD1, goes unchecked for lack of DNA. The CDR3 spans 15 residues. The CDR3 is CASSPGGHMNTEAFF.